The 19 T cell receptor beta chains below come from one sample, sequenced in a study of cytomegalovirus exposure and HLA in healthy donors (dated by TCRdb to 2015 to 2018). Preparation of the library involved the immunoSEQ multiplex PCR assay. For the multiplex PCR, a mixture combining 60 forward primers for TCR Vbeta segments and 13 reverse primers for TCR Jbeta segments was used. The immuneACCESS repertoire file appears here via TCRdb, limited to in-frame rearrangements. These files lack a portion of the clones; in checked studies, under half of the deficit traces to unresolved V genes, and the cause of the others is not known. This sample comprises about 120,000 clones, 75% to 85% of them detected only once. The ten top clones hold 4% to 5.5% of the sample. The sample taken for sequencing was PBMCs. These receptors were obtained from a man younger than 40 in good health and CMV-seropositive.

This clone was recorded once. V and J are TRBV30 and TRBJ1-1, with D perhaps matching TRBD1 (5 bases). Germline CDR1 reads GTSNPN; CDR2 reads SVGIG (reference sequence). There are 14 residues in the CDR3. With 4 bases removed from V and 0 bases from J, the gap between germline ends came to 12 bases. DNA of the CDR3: TGTGCCTGGAACCCGACAGCACTGAACACTGAAGCTTTCTTT. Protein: CAWNPTALNTEAFF. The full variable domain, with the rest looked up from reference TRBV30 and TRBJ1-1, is SQTIHQWPATLVQPVGSPLSLECTVEGTSNPNLYWYRQAAGRGLQLLFYSVGIGQISSEVPQNLSASRPQDRQFILSSKKLLLSDSGFYLCAWNPTALNTEAFFGQGTRLTVV.

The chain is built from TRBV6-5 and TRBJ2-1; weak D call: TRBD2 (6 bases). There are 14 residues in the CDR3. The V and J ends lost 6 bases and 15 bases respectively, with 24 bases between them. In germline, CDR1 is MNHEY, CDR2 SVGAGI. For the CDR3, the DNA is TGTGCCAGCAGACCTCAGCTGAGCAGCCTCGGGGGGTTCTTC. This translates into CASRPQLSSLGGFF.

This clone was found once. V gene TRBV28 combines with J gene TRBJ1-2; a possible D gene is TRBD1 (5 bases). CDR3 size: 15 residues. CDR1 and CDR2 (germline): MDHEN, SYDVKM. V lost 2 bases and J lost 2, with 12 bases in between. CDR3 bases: TGTGCCAGCAGTTTAATGGGGACTGTGAACTATGGCTACACCTTC. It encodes CASSLMGTVNYGYTF.

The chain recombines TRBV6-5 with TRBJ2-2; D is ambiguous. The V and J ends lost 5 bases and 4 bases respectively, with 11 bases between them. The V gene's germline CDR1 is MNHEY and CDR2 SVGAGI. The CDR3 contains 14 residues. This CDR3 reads CASSGQAITGELFF. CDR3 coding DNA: TGTGCCAGCAGTGGCCAGGCGATCACCGGGGAGCTGTTTTTT.

CDR3 nucleotides: TGTGCCAGCAGCTTAGTTCCGGGATCACAAGAGACCCAGTACTTC. Translated, it gives CASSLVPGSQETQYF. The chain has TRBV7-2 and TRBJ2-5, with a possible D match to TRBD2 (5 bases). V dropped 1 base and J dropped 2 bases, with 11 bases sitting between them. There are 15 residues in the CDR3. Per the germline V gene, CDR1 is SGHTA and CDR2 is FQGNSA.

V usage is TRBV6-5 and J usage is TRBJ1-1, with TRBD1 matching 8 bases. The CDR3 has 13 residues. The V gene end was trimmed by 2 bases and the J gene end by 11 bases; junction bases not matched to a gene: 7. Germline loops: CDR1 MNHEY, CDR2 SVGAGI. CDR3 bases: TGTGCCAGCAGTTACGGGCAGGGGGCAAGGGCTTTCTTT. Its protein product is CASSYGQGARAFF.

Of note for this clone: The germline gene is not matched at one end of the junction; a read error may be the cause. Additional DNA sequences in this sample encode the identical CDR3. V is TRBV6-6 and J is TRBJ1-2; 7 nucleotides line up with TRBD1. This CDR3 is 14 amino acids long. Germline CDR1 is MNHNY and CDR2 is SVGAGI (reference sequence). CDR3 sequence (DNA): TGCGCCAGCAGTTACTCCGTTGAATCGACAGGGCACACCTTC. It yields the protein CASSYSVESTGHTF.

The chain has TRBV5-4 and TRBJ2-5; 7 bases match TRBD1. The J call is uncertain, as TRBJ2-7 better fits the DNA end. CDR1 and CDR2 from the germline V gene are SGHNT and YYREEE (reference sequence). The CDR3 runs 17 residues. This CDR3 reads CASSLGRTGTIYYEQYF. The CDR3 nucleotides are TGTGCCAGCAGCTTGGGTAGGACAGGAACGATTTACTACGAGCAGTACTTC.

Here the CDR3 reads CASRVKGLARELFF. CDR3 coding DNA: TGTGCCAGTCGGGTTAAAGGACTAGCTCGGGAGCTGTTTTTT. V usage is TRBV19 and J usage is TRBJ2-2; 8 positions agree with TRBD2. Germline-derived CDR1 and CDR2 are LNHDA and SQIVND (reference sequence). V was clipped by 8 bases and J by 9 bases; unmatched bases: 11. The CDR3 is 14 residues long. The full variable domain, completed using reference TRBV19 and TRBJ2-2, is DGGITQSPKYLFRKEGQNVTLSCEQNLNHDAMYWYRQDPGQGLRLIYYSQIVNDFQKGDIAEGYSVSREKKESFPLTVTSAQKNPTAFYLCASRVKGLARELFFGEGSRLTVL.

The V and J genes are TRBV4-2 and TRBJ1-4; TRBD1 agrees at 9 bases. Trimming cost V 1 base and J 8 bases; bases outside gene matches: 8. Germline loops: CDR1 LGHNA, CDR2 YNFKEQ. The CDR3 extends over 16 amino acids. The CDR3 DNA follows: TGTGCCAGCAGCCAAGCGTGGGACAGGGCTATGGAAAAACTGTTTTTT. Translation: CASSQAWDRAMEKLFF.

CDR3 amino acids: CASSVGDSIMNTEAFF. CDR3 DNA: TGTGCCAGCAGCGTAGGTGACAGTATAATGAACACTGAAGCTTTCTTT. V is TRBV9 and J is TRBJ1-1, with D maybe TRBD1 (5 bases). The germline V gene has CDR1 SGDLS and CDR2 YYNGEE. V gave up 0 bases and J gave up 0 bases, with 12 bases separating them. This CDR3 is 16 amino acids long.

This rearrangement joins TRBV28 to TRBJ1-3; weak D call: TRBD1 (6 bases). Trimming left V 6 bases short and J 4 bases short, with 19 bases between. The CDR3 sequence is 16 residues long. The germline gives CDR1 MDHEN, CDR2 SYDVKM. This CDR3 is CASSPFGGRTGNTIYF. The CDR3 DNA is TGTGCCAGCAGCCCTTTCGGGGGGCGCACGGGAAACACCATATATTTT.

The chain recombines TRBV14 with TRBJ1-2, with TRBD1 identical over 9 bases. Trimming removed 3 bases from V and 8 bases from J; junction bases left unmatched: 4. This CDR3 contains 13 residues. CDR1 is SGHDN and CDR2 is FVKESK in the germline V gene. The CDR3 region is CASSHGTGNGYTF. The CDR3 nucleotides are TGTGCCAGCAGCCACGGGACAGGGAACGGCTACACCTTC.

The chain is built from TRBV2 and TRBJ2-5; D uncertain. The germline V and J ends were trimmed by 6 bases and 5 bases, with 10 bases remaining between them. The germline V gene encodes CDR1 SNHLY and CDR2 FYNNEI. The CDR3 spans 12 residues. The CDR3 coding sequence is TGTGCCAGCAGCTTGATGAGGGAGACCCAGTACTTC. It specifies CASSLMRETQYF.

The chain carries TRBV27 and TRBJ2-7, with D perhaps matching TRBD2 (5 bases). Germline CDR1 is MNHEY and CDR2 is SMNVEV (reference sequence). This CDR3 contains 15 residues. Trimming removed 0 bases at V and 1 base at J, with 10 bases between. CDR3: CASSLSEVLSYEQYF. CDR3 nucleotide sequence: TGTGCCAGCAGTTTATCGGAGGTCCTGTCCTACGAGCAGTACTTC.

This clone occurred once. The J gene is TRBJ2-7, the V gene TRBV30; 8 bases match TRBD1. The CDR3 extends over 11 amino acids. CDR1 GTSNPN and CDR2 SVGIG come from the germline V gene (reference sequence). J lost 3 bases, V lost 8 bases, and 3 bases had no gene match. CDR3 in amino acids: CAQGAFYEQYF. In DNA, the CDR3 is TGTGCCCAGGGGGCGTTCTACGAGCAGTACTTC.

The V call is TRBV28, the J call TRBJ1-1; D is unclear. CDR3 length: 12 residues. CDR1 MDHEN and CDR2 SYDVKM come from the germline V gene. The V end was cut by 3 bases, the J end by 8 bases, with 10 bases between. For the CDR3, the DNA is TGTGCCAGCAGTTTTGGGAGCAGGGAAGCTTTCTTT. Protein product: CASSFGSREAFF.

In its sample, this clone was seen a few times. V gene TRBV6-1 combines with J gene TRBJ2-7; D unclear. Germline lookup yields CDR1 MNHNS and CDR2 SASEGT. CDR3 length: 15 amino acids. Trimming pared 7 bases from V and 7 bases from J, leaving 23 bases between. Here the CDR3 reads CASTIYDDTAGEQYF. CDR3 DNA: TGTGCCAGCACTATTTACGACGACACGGCTGGGGAGCAGTACTTC.

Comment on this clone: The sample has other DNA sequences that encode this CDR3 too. The CDR3 bases are TGTGCCAGCAGCAGCGGACAGTATTCACCCCTCCACTTT. Residues: CASSSGQYSPLHF. The chain is built from TRBV11-3 and TRBJ1-6, with D tentatively TRBD1 (6 bases). Per the germline V gene, CDR1 is SGHNT and CDR2 is YENEEA. The CDR3 runs 13 residues. Trimming left V 5 bases short and J 8 bases short, with 10 bases between.